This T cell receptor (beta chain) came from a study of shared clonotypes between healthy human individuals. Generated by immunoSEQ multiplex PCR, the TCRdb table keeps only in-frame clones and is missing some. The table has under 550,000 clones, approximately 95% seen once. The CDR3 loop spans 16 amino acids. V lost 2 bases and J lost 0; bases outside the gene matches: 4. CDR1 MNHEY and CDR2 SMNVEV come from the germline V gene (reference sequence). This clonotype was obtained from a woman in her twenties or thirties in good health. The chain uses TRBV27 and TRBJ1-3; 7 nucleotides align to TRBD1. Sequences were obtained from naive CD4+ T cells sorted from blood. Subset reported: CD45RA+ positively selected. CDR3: CASSLTGTASGNTIYF. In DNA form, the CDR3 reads TGTGCCAGCAGTTTAACCGGGACAGCCTCTGGAAACACCATATATTTT.